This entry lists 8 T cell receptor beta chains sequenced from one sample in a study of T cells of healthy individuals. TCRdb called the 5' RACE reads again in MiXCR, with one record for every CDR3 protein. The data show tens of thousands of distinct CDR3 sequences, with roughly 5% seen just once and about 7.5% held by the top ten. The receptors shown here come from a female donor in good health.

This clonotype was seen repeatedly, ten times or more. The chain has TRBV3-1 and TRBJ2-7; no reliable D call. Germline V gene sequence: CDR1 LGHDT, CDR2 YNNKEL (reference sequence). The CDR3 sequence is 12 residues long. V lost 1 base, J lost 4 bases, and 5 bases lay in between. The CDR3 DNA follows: TGTGCCAGCAGCCAAGGCGGTTACGAGCAGTACTTC. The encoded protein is CASSQGGYEQYF.

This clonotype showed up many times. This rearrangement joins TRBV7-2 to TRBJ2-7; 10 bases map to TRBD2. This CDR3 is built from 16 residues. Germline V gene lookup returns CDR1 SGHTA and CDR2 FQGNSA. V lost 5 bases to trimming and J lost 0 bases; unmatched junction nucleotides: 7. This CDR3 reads CASSALAGAISYEQYF. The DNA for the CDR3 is TGTGCCAGCAGCGCCCTAGCGGGAGCTATCTCCTACGAGCAGTACTTC.

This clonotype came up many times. This chain's CDR3 is CASSKGQGDFHEQYF. DNA of the CDR3: TGTGCCAGCAGTAAGGGACAGGGAGATTTCCACGAGCAGTACTTC. The chain has TRBV6-2 or TRBV6-3 and TRBJ2-7, with 9 bases aligning to TRBD1. The length of the CDR3 is 15 residues. In germline, CDR1 is MNHEY, CDR2 SVGEGT. The junction had 10 bases not matched to a gene; V was cut back by 5 bases and J by 5 bases.

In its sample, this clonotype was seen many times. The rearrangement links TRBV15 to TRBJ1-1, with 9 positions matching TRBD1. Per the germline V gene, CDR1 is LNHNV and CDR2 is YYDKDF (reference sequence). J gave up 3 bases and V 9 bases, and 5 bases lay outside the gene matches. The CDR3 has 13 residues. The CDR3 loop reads CATGDRDYTEAFF. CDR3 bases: TGTGCCACAGGGGACAGGGATTACACTGAAGCTTTCTTT.

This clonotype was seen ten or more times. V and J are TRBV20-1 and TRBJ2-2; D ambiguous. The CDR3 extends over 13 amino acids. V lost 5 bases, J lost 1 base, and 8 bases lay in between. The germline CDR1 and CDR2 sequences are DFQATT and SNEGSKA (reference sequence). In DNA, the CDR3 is TGCAGTGCTCCTCAATGGAACACCGGGGAGCTGTTTTTT. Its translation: CSAPQWNTGELFF.

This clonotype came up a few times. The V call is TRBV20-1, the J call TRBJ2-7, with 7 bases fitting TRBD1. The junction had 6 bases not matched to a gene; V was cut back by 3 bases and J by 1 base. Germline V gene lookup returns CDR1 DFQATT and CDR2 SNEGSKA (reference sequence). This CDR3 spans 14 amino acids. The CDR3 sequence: CSASGTVPSYEQYF. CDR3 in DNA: TGCAGTGCTAGTGGGACAGTCCCTTCCTACGAGCAGTACTTC.

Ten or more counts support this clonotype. CDR3 DNA: TGTGCCAGCAGCTTACCCGTAGCGGGGTCCTACGAGCAGTACTTC. Protein product: CASSLPVAGSYEQYF. V usage is TRBV7-2 and J usage is TRBJ2-7; 8 bases align to TRBD2. CDR1 is SGHTA and CDR2 is FQGNSA in the germline V gene. There are 15 residues in the CDR3. The junction had 4 bases not matched to a gene; V was cut back by 2 bases and J by 1 base.

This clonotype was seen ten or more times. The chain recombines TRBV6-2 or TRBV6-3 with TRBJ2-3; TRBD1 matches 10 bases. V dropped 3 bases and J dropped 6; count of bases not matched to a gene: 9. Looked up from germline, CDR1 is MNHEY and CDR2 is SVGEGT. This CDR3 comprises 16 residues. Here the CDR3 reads CASSYGTGASLDTQYF. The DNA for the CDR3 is TGTGCCAGCAGTTATGGGACAGGGGCATCCTTGGATACGCAGTATTTT.